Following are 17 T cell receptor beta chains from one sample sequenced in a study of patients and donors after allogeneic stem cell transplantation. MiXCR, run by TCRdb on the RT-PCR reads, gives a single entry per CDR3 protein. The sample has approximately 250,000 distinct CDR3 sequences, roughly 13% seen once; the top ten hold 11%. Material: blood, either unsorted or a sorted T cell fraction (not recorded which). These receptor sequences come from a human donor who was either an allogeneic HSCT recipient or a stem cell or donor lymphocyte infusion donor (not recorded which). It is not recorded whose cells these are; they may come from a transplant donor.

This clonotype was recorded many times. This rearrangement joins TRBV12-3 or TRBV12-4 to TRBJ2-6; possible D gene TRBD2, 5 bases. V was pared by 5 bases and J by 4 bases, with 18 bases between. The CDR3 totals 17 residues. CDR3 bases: TGTGCCAGCAGTGATGGACTGAGAGGTTCCGGGGCCAACGTCCTGACTTTC. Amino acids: CASSDGLRGSGANVLTF.

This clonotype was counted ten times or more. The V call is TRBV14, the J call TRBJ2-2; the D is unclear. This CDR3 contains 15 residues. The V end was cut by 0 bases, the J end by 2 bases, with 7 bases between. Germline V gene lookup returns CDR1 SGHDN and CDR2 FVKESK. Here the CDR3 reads CASSQDNRNTGELFF. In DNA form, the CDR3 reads TGTGCCAGCAGCCAAGACAACAGAAACACCGGGGAGCTGTTTTTT.

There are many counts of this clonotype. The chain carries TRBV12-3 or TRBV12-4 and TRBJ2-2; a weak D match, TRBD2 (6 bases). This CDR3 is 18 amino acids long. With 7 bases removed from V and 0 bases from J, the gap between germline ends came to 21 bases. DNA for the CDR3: TGTGCCAGCACCGGGACTTGGGGGACTTCCGCGAACACCGGGGAGCTGTTTTTT. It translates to CASTGTWGTSANTGELFF.

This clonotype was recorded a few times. This CDR3 is CASSSGQMNTEAFF. In DNA, the CDR3 is TGTGCCAGCAGTTCCGGACAGATGAACACTGAAGCTTTCTTT. This chain uses TRBV6-5 with TRBJ1-1; TRBD1 might be the D (6 bases). This CDR3 region has 14 residues. The V and J ends lost 4 bases and 0 bases respectively, with 9 bases between them. CDR1 and CDR2 (germline): MNHEY, SVGAGI.

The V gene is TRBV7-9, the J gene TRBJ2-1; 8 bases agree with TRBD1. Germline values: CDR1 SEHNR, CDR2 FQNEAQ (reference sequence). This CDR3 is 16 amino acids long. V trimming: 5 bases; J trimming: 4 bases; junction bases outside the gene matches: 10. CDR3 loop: CASSPWTGLIYNEQFF. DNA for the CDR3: TGTGCCAGCAGCCCCTGGACAGGGTTGATATACAATGAGCAGTTCTTC.

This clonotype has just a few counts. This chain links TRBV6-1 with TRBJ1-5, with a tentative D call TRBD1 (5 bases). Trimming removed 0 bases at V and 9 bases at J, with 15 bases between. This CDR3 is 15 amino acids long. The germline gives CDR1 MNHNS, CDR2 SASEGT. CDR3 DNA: TGTGCCAGCAGTGAAGCTACACCAGGGACCCGGCCCCAGCATTTT. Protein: CASSEATPGTRPQHF.

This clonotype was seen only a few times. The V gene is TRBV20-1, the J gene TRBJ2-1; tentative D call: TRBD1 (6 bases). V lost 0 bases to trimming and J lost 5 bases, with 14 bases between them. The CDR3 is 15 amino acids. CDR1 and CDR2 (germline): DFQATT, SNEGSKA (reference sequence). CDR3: CSARDGGQLNNEQFF. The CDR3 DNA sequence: TGCAGTGCTAGAGATGGGGGACAACTAAACAATGAGCAGTTCTTC.

Here the CDR3 reads CASGSRGGFSFYEQYF. DNA of the CDR3: TGTGCCAGCGGAAGCAGGGGGGGATTCTCCTTTTACGAGCAGTACTTC. The chain employs TRBV27 and TRBJ2-7; the D call may be TRBD1 or TRBD2 (7 bases each). The CDR3 totals 16 residues. V shed 8 bases and J shed 4 bases, with 24 bases lying between them. CDR1 is MNHEY, CDR2 SMNVEV, per germline (reference sequence).

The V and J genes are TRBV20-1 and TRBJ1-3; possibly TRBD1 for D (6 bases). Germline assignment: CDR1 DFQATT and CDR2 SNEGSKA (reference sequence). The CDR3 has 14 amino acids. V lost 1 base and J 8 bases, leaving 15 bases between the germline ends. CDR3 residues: CSARVEGGKDTIYF. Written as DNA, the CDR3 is TGCAGTGCTAGAGTTGAGGGGGGCAAAGACACCATATATTTT.

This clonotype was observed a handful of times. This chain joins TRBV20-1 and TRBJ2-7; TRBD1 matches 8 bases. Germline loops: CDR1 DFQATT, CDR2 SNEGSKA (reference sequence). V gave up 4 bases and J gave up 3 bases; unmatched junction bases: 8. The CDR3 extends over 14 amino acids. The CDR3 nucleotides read TGCAGTGCTACAGGGGGCGGATGGGACTACGAGCAGTACTTC. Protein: CSATGGGWDYEQYF.

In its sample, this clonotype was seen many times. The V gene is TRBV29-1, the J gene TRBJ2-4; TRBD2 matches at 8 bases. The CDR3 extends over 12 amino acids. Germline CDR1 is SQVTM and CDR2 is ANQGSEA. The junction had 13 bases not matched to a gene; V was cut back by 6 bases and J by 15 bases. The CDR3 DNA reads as TGCAGCGTAGTAGTGGGGACTAGGTATCCGTACTTC. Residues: CSVVVGTRYPYF. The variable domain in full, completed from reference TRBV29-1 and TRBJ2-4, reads SAVISQKPSRDICQRGTSLTIQCQVDSQVTMMFWYRQQPGQSLTLIATANQGSEATYESGFVIDKFPISRPNLTFSTLTVSNMSPEDSSIYLCSVVVGTRYPYFGAGTRLSVL.

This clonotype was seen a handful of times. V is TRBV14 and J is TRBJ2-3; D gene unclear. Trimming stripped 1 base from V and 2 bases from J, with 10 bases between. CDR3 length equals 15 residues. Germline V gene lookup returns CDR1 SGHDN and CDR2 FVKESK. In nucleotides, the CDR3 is TGTGCCAGCAGCCAAGTCGGCCCGATCACAGATACGCAGTATTTT. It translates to CASSQVGPITDTQYF.

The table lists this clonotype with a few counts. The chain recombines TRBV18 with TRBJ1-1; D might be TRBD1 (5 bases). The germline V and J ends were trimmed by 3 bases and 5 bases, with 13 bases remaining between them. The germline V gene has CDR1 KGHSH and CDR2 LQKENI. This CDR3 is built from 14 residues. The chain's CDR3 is CASSPDMSKTEAFF. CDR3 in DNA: TGTGCCAGCTCACCGGACATGTCTAAAACTGAAGCTTTCTTT.

In DNA form, the CDR3 reads TGTGCCAGCAGCCGAAATCGTCTAGGTGAAGCTTTCTTT. Residues: CASSRNRLGEAFF. J is TRBJ1-1 and V is TRBV14; no firm D call. The V and J ends lost 4 bases and 7 bases respectively, with 13 bases between them. CDR1 SGHDN and CDR2 FVKESK come from the germline V gene. The CDR3 is made up of 13 amino acids.

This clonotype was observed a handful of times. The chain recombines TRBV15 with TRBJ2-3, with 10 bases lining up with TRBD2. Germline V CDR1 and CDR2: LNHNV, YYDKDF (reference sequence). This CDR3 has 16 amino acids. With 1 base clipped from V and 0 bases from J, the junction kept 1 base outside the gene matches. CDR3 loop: CATSRGLAGSTDTQYF. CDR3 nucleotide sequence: TGTGCCACCAGCAGAGGACTAGCGGGTAGCACAGATACGCAGTATTTT.

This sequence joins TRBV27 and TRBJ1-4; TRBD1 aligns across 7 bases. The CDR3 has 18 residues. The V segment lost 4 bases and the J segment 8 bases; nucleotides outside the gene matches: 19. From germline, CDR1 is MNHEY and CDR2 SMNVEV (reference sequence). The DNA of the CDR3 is TGTGCCAGCAGTTCATACGCTGGACAGGCCTTGGTGGGCGAAAAACTGTTTTTT. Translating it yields CASSSYAGQALVGEKLFF.

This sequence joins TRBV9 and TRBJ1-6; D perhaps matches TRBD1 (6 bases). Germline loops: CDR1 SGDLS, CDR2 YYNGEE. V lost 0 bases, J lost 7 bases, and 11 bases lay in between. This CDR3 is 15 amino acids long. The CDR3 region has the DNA TGTGCCAGCAGCGTAGCCCGGACAGAAAATTCACCCCTCCACTTT. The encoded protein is CASSVARTENSPLHF.